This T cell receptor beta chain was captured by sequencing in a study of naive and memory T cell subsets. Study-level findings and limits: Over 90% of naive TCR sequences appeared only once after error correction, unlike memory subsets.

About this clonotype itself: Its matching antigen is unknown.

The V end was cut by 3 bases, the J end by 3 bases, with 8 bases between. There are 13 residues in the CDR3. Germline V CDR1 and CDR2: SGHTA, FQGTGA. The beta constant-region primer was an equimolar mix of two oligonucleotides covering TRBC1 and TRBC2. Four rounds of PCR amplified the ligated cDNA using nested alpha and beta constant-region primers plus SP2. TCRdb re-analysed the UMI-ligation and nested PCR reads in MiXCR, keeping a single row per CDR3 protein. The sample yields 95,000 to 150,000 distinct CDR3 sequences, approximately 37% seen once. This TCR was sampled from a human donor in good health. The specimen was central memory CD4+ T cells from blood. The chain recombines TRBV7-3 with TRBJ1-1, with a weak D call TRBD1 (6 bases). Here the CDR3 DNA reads TGTGCCAGCAGCTTGGAGGGGGACACTGAAGCTTTCTTT. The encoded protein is CASSLEGDTEAFF.